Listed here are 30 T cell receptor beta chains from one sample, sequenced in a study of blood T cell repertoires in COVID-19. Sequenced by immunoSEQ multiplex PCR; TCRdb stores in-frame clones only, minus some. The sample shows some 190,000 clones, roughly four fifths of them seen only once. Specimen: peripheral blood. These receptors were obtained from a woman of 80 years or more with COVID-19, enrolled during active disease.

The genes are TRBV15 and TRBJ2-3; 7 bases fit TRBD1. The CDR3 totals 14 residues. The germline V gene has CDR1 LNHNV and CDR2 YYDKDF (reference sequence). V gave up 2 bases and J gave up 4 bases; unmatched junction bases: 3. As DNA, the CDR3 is TGTGCCACCAGCAGACCCGGACAGGCAGATACGCAGTATTTT. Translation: CATSRPGQADTQYF.

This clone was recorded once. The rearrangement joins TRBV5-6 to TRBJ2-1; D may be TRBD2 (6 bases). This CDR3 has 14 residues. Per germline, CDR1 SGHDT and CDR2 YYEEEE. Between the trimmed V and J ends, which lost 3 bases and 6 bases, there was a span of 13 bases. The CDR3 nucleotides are TGTGCCAGCAGCTATCTGGGGAGGTTCAATGAGCAGTTCTTC. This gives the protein CASSYLGRFNEQFF.

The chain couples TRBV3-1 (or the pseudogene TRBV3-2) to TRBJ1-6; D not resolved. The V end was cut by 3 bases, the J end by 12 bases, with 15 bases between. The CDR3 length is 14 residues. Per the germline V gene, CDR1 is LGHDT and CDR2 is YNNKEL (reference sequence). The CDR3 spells CASSHRHSEGPLHF. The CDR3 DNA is TGTGCCAGCAGCCACCGACACTCCGAGGGACCCCTCCACTTT.

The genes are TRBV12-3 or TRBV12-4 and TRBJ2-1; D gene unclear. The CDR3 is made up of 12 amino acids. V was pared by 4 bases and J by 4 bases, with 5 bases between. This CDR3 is CASSSGYNEQFF. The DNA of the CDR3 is TGTGCCAGCAGTTCCGGGTACAATGAGCAGTTCTTC.

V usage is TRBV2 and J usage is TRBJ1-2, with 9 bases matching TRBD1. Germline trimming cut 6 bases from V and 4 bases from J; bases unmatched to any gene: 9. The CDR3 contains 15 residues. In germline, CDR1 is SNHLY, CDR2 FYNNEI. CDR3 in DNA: TGTGCCAGCAGCTCACAGGGGGCAACGAGCTATGGCTACACCTTC. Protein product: CASSSQGATSYGYTF.

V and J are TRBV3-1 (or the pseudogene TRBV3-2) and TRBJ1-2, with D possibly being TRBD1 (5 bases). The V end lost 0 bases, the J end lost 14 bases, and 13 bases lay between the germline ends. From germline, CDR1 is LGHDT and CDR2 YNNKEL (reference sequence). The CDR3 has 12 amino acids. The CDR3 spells CASSQETLGRTF. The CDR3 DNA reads TGTGCCAGCAGCCAAGAGACGCTGGGGCGAACCTTC.

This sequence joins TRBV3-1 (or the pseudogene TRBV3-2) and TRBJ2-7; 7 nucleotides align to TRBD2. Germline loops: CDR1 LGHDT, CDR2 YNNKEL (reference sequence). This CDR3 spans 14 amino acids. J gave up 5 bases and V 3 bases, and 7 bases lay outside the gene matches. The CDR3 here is CASSQLGGKNEQYF. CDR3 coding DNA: TGTGCCAGCAGCCAGCTCGGGGGGAAGAACGAGCAGTACTTC.

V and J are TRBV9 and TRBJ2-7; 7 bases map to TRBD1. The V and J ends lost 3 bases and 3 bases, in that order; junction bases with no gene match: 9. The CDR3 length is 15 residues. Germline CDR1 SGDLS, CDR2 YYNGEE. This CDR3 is CASSAEGARSYEQYF. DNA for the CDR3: TGTGCCAGCAGCGCCGAGGGGGCGCGGAGCTACGAGCAGTACTTC. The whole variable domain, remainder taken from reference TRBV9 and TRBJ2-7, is DSGVTQTPKHLITATGQRVTLRCSPRSGDLSVYWYQQSLDQGLQFLIQYYNGEERAKGNILERFSAQQFPDLHSELNLSSLELGDSALYFCASSAEGARSYEQYFGPGTRLTVT.

The CDR3 loop is CASKEGANSPLHF. CDR3 DNA sequence: TGTGCCAGCAAGGAGGGGGCTAATTCACCCCTCCACTTT. The chain is built from TRBV2 and TRBJ1-6; 7 nucleotides agree with TRBD1. Losses at the gene ends were 7 bases for V and 6 bases for J; bases not matched to a gene: 3. The CDR3 consists of 13 residues. CDR1 and CDR2 from the germline V gene are SNHLY and FYNNEI.

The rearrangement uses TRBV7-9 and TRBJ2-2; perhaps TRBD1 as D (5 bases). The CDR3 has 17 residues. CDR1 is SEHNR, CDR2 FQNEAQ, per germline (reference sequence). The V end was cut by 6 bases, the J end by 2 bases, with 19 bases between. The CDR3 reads CASSLSRTPFNTGELFF. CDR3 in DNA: TGTGCCAGCAGTTTAAGCCGGACACCTTTTAACACCGGGGAGCTGTTTTTT.

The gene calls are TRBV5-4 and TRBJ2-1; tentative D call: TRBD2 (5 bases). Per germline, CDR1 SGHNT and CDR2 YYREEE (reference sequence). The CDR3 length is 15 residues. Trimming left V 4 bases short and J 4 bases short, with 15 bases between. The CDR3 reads CASSPYRGDYNEQFF. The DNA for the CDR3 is TGTGCCAGCAGCCCCTATCGGGGAGATTACAATGAGCAGTTCTTC.

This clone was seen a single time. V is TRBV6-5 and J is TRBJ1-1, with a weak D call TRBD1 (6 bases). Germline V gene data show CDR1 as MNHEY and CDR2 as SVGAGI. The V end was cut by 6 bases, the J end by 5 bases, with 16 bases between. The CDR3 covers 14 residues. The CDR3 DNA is TGTGCCAGCAGCCCCGCGGGGGGCGGGACTGAAGCTTTCTTT. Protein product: CASSPAGGGTEAFF.

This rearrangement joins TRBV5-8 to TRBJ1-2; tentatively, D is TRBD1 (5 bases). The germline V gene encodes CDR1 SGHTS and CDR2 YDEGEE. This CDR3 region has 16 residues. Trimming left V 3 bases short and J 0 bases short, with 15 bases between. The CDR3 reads CASSWVPGGANYGYTF. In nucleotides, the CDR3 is TGTGCCAGCAGCTGGGTGCCCGGAGGGGCTAACTATGGCTACACCTTC.

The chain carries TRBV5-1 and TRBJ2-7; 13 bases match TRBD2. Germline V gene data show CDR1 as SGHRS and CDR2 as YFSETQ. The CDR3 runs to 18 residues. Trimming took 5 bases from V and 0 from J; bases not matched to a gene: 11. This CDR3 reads CASSKGLAGEGLSYEQYF. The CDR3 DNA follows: TGCGCCAGCAGTAAAGGACTAGCGGGAGAGGGACTCTCCTACGAGCAGTACTTC. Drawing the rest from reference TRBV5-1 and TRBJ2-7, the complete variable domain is KAGVTQTPRYLIKTRGQQVTLSCSPISGHRSVSWYQQTPGQGLQFLFEYFSETQRNKGNFPGRFSGRQFSNSRSEMNVSTLELGDSALYLCASSKGLAGEGLSYEQYFGPGTRLTVT.

The CDR3 sequence is CASSRTGGAGALHF. In DNA, the CDR3 is TGCGCCAGCAGCCGTACAGGGGGCGCGGGAGCCCTCCACTTT. The genes are TRBV4-1 and TRBJ1-6; 9 bases match TRBD1. This CDR3 is 14 amino acids long. J gave up 14 bases and V 4 bases, and 9 bases lay outside the gene matches. From germline, CDR1 is MGHRA and CDR2 YSYEKL.

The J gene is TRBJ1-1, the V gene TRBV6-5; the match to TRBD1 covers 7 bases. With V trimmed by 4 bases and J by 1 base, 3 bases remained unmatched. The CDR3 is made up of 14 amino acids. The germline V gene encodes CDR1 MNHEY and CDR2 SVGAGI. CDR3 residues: CASSFRGANTEAFF. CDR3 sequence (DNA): TGTGCCAGCAGTTTCAGGGGGGCGAACACTGAAGCTTTCTTT.

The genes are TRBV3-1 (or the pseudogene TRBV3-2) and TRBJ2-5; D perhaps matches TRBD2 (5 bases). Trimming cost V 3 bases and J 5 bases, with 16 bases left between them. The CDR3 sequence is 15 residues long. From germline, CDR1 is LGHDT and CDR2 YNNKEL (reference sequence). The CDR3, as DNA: TGTGCCAGCAGCCACGCGGGCGGACTTAAGGAGACCCAGTACTTC. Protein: CASSHAGGLKETQYF.

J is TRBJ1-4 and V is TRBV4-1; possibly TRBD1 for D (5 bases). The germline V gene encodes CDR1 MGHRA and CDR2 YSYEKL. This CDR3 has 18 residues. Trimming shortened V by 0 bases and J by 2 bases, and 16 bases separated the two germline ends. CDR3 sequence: CASSQEGGPGRTNEKLFF. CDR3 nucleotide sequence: TGCGCCAGCAGCCAAGAGGGTGGGCCAGGGCGGACTAATGAAAAACTGTTTTTT.

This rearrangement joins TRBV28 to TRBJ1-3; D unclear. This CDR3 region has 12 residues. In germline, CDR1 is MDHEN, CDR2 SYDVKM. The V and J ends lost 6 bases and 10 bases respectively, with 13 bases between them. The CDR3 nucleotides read TGTGCCAGCAGCGAAAGAAGGAGGACCATATATTTT. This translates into CASSERRRTIYF.

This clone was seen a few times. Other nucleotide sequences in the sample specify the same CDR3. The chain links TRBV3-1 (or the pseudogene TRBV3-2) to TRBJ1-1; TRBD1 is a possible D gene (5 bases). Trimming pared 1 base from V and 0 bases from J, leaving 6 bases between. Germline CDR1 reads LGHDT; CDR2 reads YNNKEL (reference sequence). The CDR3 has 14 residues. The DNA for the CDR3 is TGTGCCAGCAGCCAAGGACAGATGAACACTGAAGCTTTCTTT. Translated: CASSQGQMNTEAFF.

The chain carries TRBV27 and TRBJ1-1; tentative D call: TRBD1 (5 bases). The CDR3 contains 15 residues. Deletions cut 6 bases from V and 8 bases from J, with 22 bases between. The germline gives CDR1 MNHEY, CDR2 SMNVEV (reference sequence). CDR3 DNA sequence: TGTGCCAGCAGCGCAGTACAGGACCCTCGCGAAGAAGCTTTCTTT. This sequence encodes CASSAVQDPREEAFF.

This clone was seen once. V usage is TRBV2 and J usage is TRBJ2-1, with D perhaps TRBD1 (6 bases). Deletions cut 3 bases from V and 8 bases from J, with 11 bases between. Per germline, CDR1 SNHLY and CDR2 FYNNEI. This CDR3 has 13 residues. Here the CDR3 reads CASSDRTADEQFF. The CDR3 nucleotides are TGTGCCAGCAGTGATAGGACAGCCGATGAGCAGTTCTTC.

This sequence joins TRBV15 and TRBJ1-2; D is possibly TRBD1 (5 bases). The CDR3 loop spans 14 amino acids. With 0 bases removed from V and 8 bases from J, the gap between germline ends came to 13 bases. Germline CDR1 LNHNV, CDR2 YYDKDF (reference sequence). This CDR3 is CATSRDLGGQGYTF. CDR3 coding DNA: TGTGCCACCAGCAGAGATCTGGGGGGTCAGGGCTACACCTTC.

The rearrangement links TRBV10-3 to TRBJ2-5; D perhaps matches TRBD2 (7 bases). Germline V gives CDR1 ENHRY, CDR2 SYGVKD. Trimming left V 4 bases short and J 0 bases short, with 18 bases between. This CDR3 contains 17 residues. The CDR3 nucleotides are TGTGCCATCAGTGGCGGAAAGGGGGGGCAGAACCAAGAGACCCAGTACTTC. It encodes CAISGGKGGQNQETQYF.

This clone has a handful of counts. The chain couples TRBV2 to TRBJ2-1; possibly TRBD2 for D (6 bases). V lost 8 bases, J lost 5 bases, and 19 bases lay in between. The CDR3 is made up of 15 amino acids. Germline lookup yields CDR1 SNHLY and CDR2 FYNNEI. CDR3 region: CASAAEGFGNNEQFF. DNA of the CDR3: TGTGCCAGCGCAGCGGAGGGGTTTGGAAACAATGAGCAGTTCTTC.

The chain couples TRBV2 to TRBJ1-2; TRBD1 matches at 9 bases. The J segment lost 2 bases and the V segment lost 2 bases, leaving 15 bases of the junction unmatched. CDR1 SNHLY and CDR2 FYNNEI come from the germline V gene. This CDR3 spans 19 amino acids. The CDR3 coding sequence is TGTGCCAGCAGTGAAAATGGGTTCGTAGTAGGACAGGGGAACTATGGCTACACCTTC. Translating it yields CASSENGFVVGQGNYGYTF.

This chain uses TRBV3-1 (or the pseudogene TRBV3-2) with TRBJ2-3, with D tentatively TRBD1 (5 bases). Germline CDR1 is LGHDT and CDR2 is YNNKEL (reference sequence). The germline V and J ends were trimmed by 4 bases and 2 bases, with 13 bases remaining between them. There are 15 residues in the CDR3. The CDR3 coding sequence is TGTGCCAGCAGCCCCCTGGGGCTAAACACAGATACGCAGTATTTT. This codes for CASSPLGLNTDTQYF.

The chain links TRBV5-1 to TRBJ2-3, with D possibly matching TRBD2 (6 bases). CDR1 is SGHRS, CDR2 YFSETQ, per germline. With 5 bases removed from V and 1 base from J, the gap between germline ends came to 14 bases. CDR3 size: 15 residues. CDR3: CASRRPGVGTDTQYF. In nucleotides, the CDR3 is TGCGCCAGCAGGCGTCCGGGGGTGGGCACAGATACGCAGTATTTT.

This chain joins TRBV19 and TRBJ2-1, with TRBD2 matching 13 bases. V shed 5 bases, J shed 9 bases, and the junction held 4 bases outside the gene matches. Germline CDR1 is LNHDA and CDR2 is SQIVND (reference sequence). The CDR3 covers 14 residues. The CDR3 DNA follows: TGTGCCAGTAGTGGACTAGCGGGGGTGGGTGAGCAGTTCTTC. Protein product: CASSGLAGVGEQFF.

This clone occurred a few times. CDR3 nucleotide sequence: TGTGCCAGCAGCTCTGACGGGACAGGGAGTGGCTACACCTTC. Protein product: CASSSDGTGSGYTF. This chain links TRBV6-6 with TRBJ1-2; 9 bases are shared with TRBD1. Unmatched junction bases numbered 9, after V lost 6 bases and J lost 7 bases. The CDR3 is 14 amino acids. CDR1 MNHNY and CDR2 SVGAGI come from the germline V gene (reference sequence).